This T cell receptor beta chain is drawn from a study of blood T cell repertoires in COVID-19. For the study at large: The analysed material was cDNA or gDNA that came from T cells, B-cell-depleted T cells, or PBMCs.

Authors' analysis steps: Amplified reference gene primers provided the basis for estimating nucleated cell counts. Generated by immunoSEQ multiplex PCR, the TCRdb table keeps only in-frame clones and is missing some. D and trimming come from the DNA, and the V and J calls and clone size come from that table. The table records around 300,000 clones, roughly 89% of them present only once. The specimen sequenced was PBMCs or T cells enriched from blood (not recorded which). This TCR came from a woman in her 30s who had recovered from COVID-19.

CDR3 coding DNA: TGTGCCAGCAGCCGACAGTTGATGAACACTGAAGCTTTCTTT. Protein: CASSRQLMNTEAFF. The chain joins TRBV14 to TRBJ1-1; a weak D match, TRBD1 (5 bases). Deletions cut 4 bases from V and 0 bases from J, with 9 bases between. Germline loops: CDR1 SGHDN, CDR2 FVKESK. The CDR3 extends over 14 amino acids.